These T cell receptor beta chains were read from a single sample in a study of Tregs in tolerant kidney transplant recipients. Sequenced by immunoSEQ multiplex PCR; TCRdb stores in-frame clones only, minus some. The sample shows 200,000 to 300,000 clones, around 81% of them seen only once. Sequencing was done on a sample of CD4+ T cells from blood. Every receptor here comes from a human donor in good health. Each CDR3 is given with its conserved first and last residue. The order of the fields is V gene, J gene, CDR3 protein.

v_gene: TRBV28; j_gene: TRBJ2-7; CDR3aa: CASSLEGRTPYEQYF
v_gene: TRBV11-2; j_gene: TRBJ2-7; CDR3aa: CASSSPRITAYEQYF
v_gene: TRBV6-1; j_gene: TRBJ2-1; CDR3aa: CASSEYIPSGKYNEQFF
v_gene: TRBV5-1; j_gene: TRBJ2-3; CDR3aa: CASSLVGSGSFTDTQYF
v_gene: TRBV11-2; j_gene: TRBJ2-7; CDR3aa: CASSLVPLTSAGGGEQYF
v_gene: TRBV9; j_gene: TRBJ2-1; CDR3aa: CASWSPGINEQFF
v_gene: TRBV5-4; j_gene: TRBJ1-6; CDR3aa: CASRGETGDYNSPLHF
v_gene: TRBV7-9; j_gene: TRBJ1-1; CDR3aa: CASSRPLRGTEAFF
v_gene: TRBV18; j_gene: TRBJ2-5; CDR3aa: CASSPGPGRGQGPQETQYF
v_gene: TRBV5-1; j_gene: TRBJ2-5; CDR3aa: CASSYLRGGIQETQYF
v_gene: TRBV9; j_gene: TRBJ1-2; CDR3aa: CASSVDGANYGYTF
v_gene: TRBV5-4; j_gene: TRBJ2-7; CDR3aa: CASSFGGRGLYEQYF
v_gene: TRBV7-9; j_gene: TRBJ2-6; CDR3aa: CASGRSFSGANVLTF
v_gene: TRBV9; j_gene: TRBJ2-2; CDR3aa: CASSVMDRGSGELFF
v_gene: TRBV10-3; j_gene: TRBJ1-3; CDR3aa: CATRQDPSGNTIYF
v_gene: TRBV4-1; j_gene: TRBJ2-5; CDR3aa: CASSWIGRGIKETQYF
v_gene: TRBV7-2; j_gene: TRBJ2-1; CDR3aa: CASSPGTYNEQFF
v_gene: TRBV10-2; j_gene: TRBJ1-1; CDR3aa: CASRDPGQKNTEAFF
v_gene: TRBV6-6; j_gene: TRBJ2-7; CDR3aa: CASGDRGSYEQYF
v_gene: TRBV2; j_gene: TRBJ1-2; CDR3aa: CASSEQGSNYGYTF
v_gene: TRBV6-5; j_gene: TRBJ1-1; CDR3aa: CASSGAGQGYTEAFF
v_gene: TRBV4-1; j_gene: TRBJ1-1; CDR3aa: CASSRPGQGGNTEAFF
v_gene: TRBV5-1; j_gene: TRBJ2-6; CDR3aa: CASSSTGEGANVLTF
v_gene: TRBV11-2; j_gene: TRBJ2-3; CDR3aa: CASNRGRQSGGGTDTQYF
v_gene: TRBV7-3; j_gene: TRBJ2-7; CDR3aa: CASSLRGQRSSYEQYF
v_gene: TRBV9; j_gene: TRBJ2-2; CDR3aa: CASSVFVGNTGELFF
v_gene: TRBV7-3; j_gene: TRBJ1-2; CDR3aa: CASSFGAGDGYTF